Sequencing of this TCR beta chain was carried out in a study of cytomegalovirus exposure and HLA in healthy donors. CDR3 length equals 13 residues. V was cut by 0 bases and J by 3 bases, with 8 bases left in between. Germline CDR1 and CDR2: GTSNPN and SVGIG (reference sequence). Comment on this clone: Its antigen is as yet unknown.

Amplification used 60 Vbeta primers and 13 Jbeta primers. Sequenced by immunoSEQ multiplex PCR; TCRdb stores in-frame clones only, minus some. The sample has 55,000 to 80,000 clones, 60% to 80% seen once; the top ten hold about a fifth. Overall study findings and caveats: Other equally common chains were less clonally expanded than HLA-associated TCR beta chains, a later analysis showed.

The chain is built from TRBV30 and TRBJ2-5; D not certain. The TCR comes from a woman aged 25 to 39 in good health and CMV-seropositive. The sample comprised PBMCs. The CDR3: CAWSVGHKETQYF. CDR3 in DNA: TGTGCCTGGAGTGTTGGGCACAAAGAGACCCAGTACTTC.